In this sample, the clone carrying this T cell receptor beta chain turned up once. The repertoire was sequenced with immunoSEQ multiplex PCR; TCRdb's copy has only in-frame clones and lacks some. This sample has approximately 250,000 clones, with just under 90% found just once. The data were obtained in a study of blood T cell repertoires in COVID-19. Study context: Samples came from the United States, Italy and Spain, spanning acute and convalescent COVID-19. The cDNA or gDNA used as material had been derived from T cells, B-cell-depleted T cells, or PBMCs.

In terms of age and location, participants ranged from roughly 18 to 100 years and lived in about 25 US areas. CDR1 is SEHNR and CDR2 is FQNEAQ in the germline V gene (reference sequence). The CDR3 contains 12 residues. Trimming shortened V by 11 bases and J by 4 bases, and 14 bases separated the two germline ends. J is TRBJ1-2 and V is TRBV7-9; D might be TRBD1 (6 bases). Sequencing used PBMCs or T cells enriched from blood (not recorded which). The TCR comes from a woman younger than 45 with acute COVID-19. The CDR3 loop reads CAVGGRSYGYTF. CDR3 DNA: TGTGCCGTGGGGGGGCGAAGCTATGGCTACACCTTC.